The 23 T cell receptor beta chains below all came from one sample that was sequenced in a study of radiotherapy plus CTLA-4 blockade in lung cancer. The protocol was immunoSEQ multiplex PCR, while the TCRdb copy is restricted to in-frame clones and leaves out a portion. The data show roughly 60,000 clones, with 70% to 80% seen just once and about 3% held by the top ten. Sequencing was performed on peripheral blood, taken from a patient treated with radiotherapy plus ipilimumab. The receptors stem from a human donor with non-small cell lung cancer who had a complete response to radiotherapy plus ipilimumab.

The chain employs TRBV5-4 and TRBJ1-5; possible D gene TRBD1, 5 bases. The germline V gene encodes CDR1 SGHNT and CDR2 YYREEE (reference sequence). The V end was cut by 4 bases, the J end by 1 base, with 9 bases between. This CDR3 has 14 residues. CDR3 coding DNA: TGTGCCAGCAGCCGGGACTTAAGCAATCAGCCCCAGCATTTT. It yields the protein CASSRDLSNQPQHF.

J is TRBJ2-1 and V is TRBV19; 13 positions match TRBD2. V was clipped by 1 base and J by 4 bases; unmatched bases: 4. The CDR3 loop spans 17 amino acids. Germline CDR1 and CDR2: LNHDA and SQIVND (reference sequence). As DNA, the CDR3 is TGTGCCAGTAGTATAGGGACTAGCGGGAGAGGGTACAATGAGCAGTTCTTC. This codes for CASSIGTSGRGYNEQFF.

This CDR3 is CASSPNQETQYF. Here the CDR3 DNA reads TGTGCCAGCAGCCCCAACCAAGAGACCCAGTACTTC. This chain connects TRBV7-8 to TRBJ2-5; D remains ambiguous. Germline V gives CDR1 SGHVS, CDR2 FQNEAQ. The CDR3 runs to 12 residues. Trimming stripped 5 bases from V and 0 bases from J, with 4 bases between.

This clone appeared a few times. The chain employs TRBV27 and TRBJ2-7; unclear D gene. The germline V gene encodes CDR1 MNHEY and CDR2 SMNVEV (reference sequence). The CDR3 has 15 residues. The V and J ends lost 4 bases and 0 bases respectively, with 13 bases between them. DNA of the CDR3: TGTGCCAGCAGTTCGCGCCAGACTTTCTCCTACGAGCAGTACTTC. Protein sequence: CASSSRQTFSYEQYF.

The chain employs TRBV7-9 and TRBJ2-5; TRBD1 matches at 7 bases. CDR1 and CDR2 (germline): SEHNR, FQNEAQ (reference sequence). V was clipped by 9 bases and J by 4 bases; unmatched bases: 5. The CDR3 contains 12 residues. DNA for the CDR3: TGTGCCAGTAGCAGGGGGTTAGAGACCCAGTACTTC. It is translated as CASSRGLETQYF.

The chain employs TRBV12-5 and TRBJ1-5; tentative D call: TRBD1 (6 bases). CDR1 LGHNT and CDR2 FRNRAP come from the germline V gene. The CDR3 is made up of 13 amino acids. Trimming took 6 bases from V and 6 from J, leaving 12 bases between them. The CDR3 region has the DNA TGTGCTAGTGGGAGAGGGGGTAGTCAGCCCCAGCATTTT. It codes for CASGRGGSQPQHF.

The gene calls are TRBV30 and TRBJ2-1, with 12 bases fitting TRBD1. V lost 7 bases and J lost 4; bases outside the gene matches: 5. From germline, CDR1 is GTSNPN and CDR2 SVGIG (reference sequence). This CDR3 has 14 amino acids. The CDR3 sequence: CASGTGGLYNEQFF. The CDR3 coding sequence is TGTGCCTCCGGGACAGGGGGCTTGTACAATGAGCAGTTCTTC.

This chain connects TRBV5-4 to TRBJ2-7; 9 positions match TRBD2. There are 16 residues in the CDR3. V shed 6 bases, J shed 2 bases, and the junction held 12 bases outside the gene matches. CDR1 is SGHNT and CDR2 is YYREEE in the germline V gene (reference sequence). CDR3 region: CASKAGGPESPYEQYF. CDR3 in DNA: TGTGCCAGCAAGGCGGGAGGGCCTGAGTCCCCCTACGAGCAGTACTTC. The full variable domain, in which reference TRBV5-4 and TRBJ2-7 provide the parts outside the CDR3, is ETGVTQSPTHLIKTRGQQVTLRCSSQSGHNTVSWYQQALGQGPQFIFQYYREEENGRGNFPPRFSGLQFPNYSSELNVNALELDDSALYLCASKAGGPESPYEQYFGPGTRLTVT.

V usage is TRBV4-3 and J usage is TRBJ1-2; D is undetermined. Germline V gives CDR1 LGHNA, CDR2 YSLEER. The ends were cut back, 0 bases at V and 3 bases at J, with 8 bases in the middle. The CDR3 runs 14 residues. The DNA of the CDR3 is TGCGCCAGCAGCCAAGAACACAGCCACTATGGCTACACCTTC. Amino acids: CASSQEHSHYGYTF.

The genes are TRBV6-5 and TRBJ1-3, with 7 bases that match TRBD1. CDR1 and CDR2 (germline): MNHEY, SVGAGI. This CDR3 spans 14 amino acids. V dropped 5 bases and J dropped 5; count of bases not matched to a gene: 6. CDR3 sequence reads: CASSARQGRNTIYF. In nucleotides, the CDR3 is TGTGCCAGCAGTGCGCGACAGGGAAGAAACACCATATATTTT.

This sequence joins TRBV27 and TRBJ2-7, with D unresolved. The CDR3 contains 13 residues. The V and J ends lost 6 bases and 3 bases respectively, with 12 bases between them. The V gene's germline CDR1 is MNHEY and CDR2 SMNVEV (reference sequence). CDR3 sequence (DNA): TGTGCCAGCAGAACCCACGCCAGCTACGAGCAGTACTTC. Encoded protein: CASRTHASYEQYF.

This chain's CDR3 is CASSPGGAGMNTEAFF. CDR3 bases: TGTGCCAGCTCACCGGGGGGGGCGGGCATGAACACTGAAGCTTTCTTT. V is TRBV18 and J is TRBJ1-1; TRBD1 is a possible D gene (6 bases). In germline, CDR1 is KGHSH, CDR2 LQKENI. V was clipped by 3 bases and J by 0 bases, with 14 bases between them. This CDR3 spans 16 amino acids.

This clone has a single count. This rearrangement joins TRBV5-1 to TRBJ2-3, with TRBD2 matching over 8 bases. The CDR3 consists of 15 residues. Losses at the gene ends were 4 bases for V and 0 bases for J; bases not matched to a gene: 4. Germline V gene data show CDR1 as SGHRS and CDR2 as YFSETQ. This CDR3 reads CASSRAGESTDTQYF. In nucleotides, the CDR3 is TGCGCCAGCAGCCGAGCGGGGGAAAGCACAGATACGCAGTATTTT.

The V gene is TRBV7-3, the J gene TRBJ2-7; 10 positions match TRBD1. The J segment lost 3 bases and the V segment lost 3 bases, leaving 2 bases of the junction unmatched. This CDR3 has 14 amino acids. Germline V CDR1 and CDR2: SGHTA, FQGTGA. CDR3 loop: CASSFGDRGYEQYF. CDR3 sequence (DNA): TGTGCCAGCAGCTTCGGGGACAGGGGCTACGAGCAGTACTTC.

This rearrangement joins TRBV27 to TRBJ2-6, with 10 bases aligning to TRBD1. V trimming: 5 bases; J trimming: 2 bases; junction bases outside the gene matches: 9. There are 18 residues in the CDR3. In germline, CDR1 is MNHEY, CDR2 SMNVEV (reference sequence). The CDR3 sequence is CASSLRQGALAGANVLTF. In DNA form, the CDR3 reads TGTGCCAGCAGTCTTCGACAGGGGGCCCTGGCTGGGGCCAACGTCCTGACTTTC.

V and J are TRBV7-9 and TRBJ1-1; D is ambiguous. V gave up 5 bases and J gave up 1 base, with 11 bases separating them. The CDR3 sequence is 14 residues long. From germline, CDR1 is SEHNR and CDR2 FQNEAQ (reference sequence). CDR3 nucleotides: TGTGCCAGCAGCCGCGAGGGTGGGAACACTGAAGCTTTCTTT. As protein: CASSREGGNTEAFF.

This sequence joins TRBV7-9 and TRBJ2-7; a possible D gene is TRBD1 (5 bases). Germline V lookup: CDR1 SEHNR, CDR2 FQNEAQ (reference sequence). V gave up 1 base and J gave up 0 bases, with 7 bases separating them. CDR3 length: 14 residues. The CDR3: CASSLGQSSYEQYF. The CDR3 DNA follows: TGTGCCAGCAGCTTAGGACAGAGCTCCTACGAGCAGTACTTC.

This chain links TRBV5-1 with TRBJ2-3, with D possibly being TRBD2 (5 bases). Germline V gene sequence: CDR1 SGHRS, CDR2 YFSETQ. The CDR3 is 15 residues long. V was trimmed by 2 bases and J by 0 bases, leaving 10 bases between them. The chain's CDR3 is CASSFSSRSTDTQYF. In DNA, the CDR3 is TGCGCCAGCAGCTTTTCTAGCCGGAGCACAGATACGCAGTATTTT.

Written as DNA, the CDR3 is TGCGCCAGCAGCCCGACAGGGCGCGGCGAGCAGTACTTC. This gives the protein CASSPTGRGEQYF. The genes are TRBV5-1 and TRBJ2-7, with TRBD1 matching 7 bases. V trimming: 4 bases; J trimming: 6 bases; junction bases outside the gene matches: 7. Germline CDR1 SGHRS, CDR2 YFSETQ. The CDR3 length is 13 residues.

The chain employs TRBV9 and TRBJ1-6; D is unresolved. The V gene's germline CDR1 is SGDLS and CDR2 YYNGEE. This CDR3 is built from 13 residues. Trimming shortened V by 1 base and J by 5 bases, and 4 bases separated the two germline ends. The CDR3 coding sequence is TGTGCCAGCAGCGTACAGGATAATTCACCCCTCCACTTT. Its protein product is CASSVQDNSPLHF.

CDR3 sequence reads: CATGGFPGAQYF. CDR3 sequence (DNA): TGTGCCACCGGAGGTTTCCCCGGGGCCCAGTACTTC. The V and J genes are TRBV28 and TRBJ2-5; the D gene is possibly TRBD2 (5 bases). Germline CDR1 reads MDHEN; CDR2 reads SYDVKM. CDR3 length: 12 amino acids. Trimming cost V 10 bases and J 9 bases, with 18 bases left between them.

The J gene is TRBJ2-7, the V gene TRBV5-5, with 9 bases fitting TRBD2. Per the germline V gene, CDR1 is SGHKS and CDR2 is YYEKEE (reference sequence). V trimming: 2 bases; J trimming: 6 bases; junction bases outside the gene matches: 9. CDR3 length: 15 residues. The CDR3 loop is CASSFFSGRGREQYF. CDR3 coding DNA: TGTGCCAGCAGCTTTTTTAGCGGGAGAGGCCGCGAGCAGTACTTC.

The chain employs TRBV28 and TRBJ2-1, with 9 bases aligning to TRBD2. The CDR3 has 14 amino acids. Trimming cost V 7 bases and J 3 bases; bases outside gene matches: 4. Germline assignment: CDR1 MDHEN and CDR2 SYDVKM. As DNA, the CDR3 is TGTGCCAGCACCCTGACTAGCGGCTACAATGAGCAGTTCTTC. It encodes CASTLTSGYNEQFF.